The rows below give T cell receptor beta chains drawn from one sample of a study of blood T cell repertoires in COVID-19. Method: immunoSEQ multiplex PCR; TCRdb's copy keeps in-frame clones and lacks some. The profile shows 250,000 to 300,000 clones, roughly nine tenths of them singletons. Sequencing input: peripheral blood. These receptors were collected from a woman in her 50s who had recovered from COVID-19. Each CDR3 is given with its conserved first and last residue. D genes are given only for firm matches. Size is omitted from some rows. Given values are once, few, many or a class for expanded clones.

CDR3aa: CASSVAGGAYTDTQYF
CDR3nt: TGTGCCAGCAGCGTAGCTGGGGGGGCCTACACAGATACGCAGTATTTT
abundance: -
j_gene: TRBJ2-3
v_gene: TRBV9
d_gene: -

CDR3aa: CASSWGGVQPQHF
CDR3nt: TGTGCCAGCAGCTGGGGGGGGGTTCAGCCCCAGCATTTT
abundance: few
j_gene: TRBJ1-5
v_gene: TRBV7-2
d_gene: -

CDR3aa: CASSSSGGTGNTIYF
CDR3nt: TGTGCCAGCAGCTCCTCGGGAGGGACTGGAAACACCATATATTTT
abundance: -
j_gene: TRBJ1-3
v_gene: TRBV11-1
d_gene: -

CDR3aa: CASSYLALNEQYF
CDR3nt: TGTGCCAGCAGTTACCTAGCGCTCAACGAGCAGTACTTC
abundance: once
j_gene: TRBJ2-7
v_gene: TRBV6-2/TRBV6-3
d_gene: -

CDR3aa: CASSIPGTLYNEQFF
CDR3nt: TGTGCCAGTAGTATCCCGGGAACGCTCTACAATGAGCAGTTCTTC
abundance: -
j_gene: TRBJ2-1
v_gene: TRBV19
d_gene: -

CDR3aa: CASSSQGIADTQYF
CDR3nt: TGCGCCAGCAGCTCACAGGGGATCGCAGATACGCAGTATTTT
abundance: -
j_gene: TRBJ2-3
v_gene: TRBV5-1
d_gene: TRBD1

CDR3aa: CASSLAPGPPLDTQYF
CDR3nt: TGTGCCAGCAGCTTAGCGCCAGGGCCTCCCCTAGATACGCAGTATTTT
abundance: -
j_gene: TRBJ2-3
v_gene: TRBV7-8
d_gene: -

CDR3aa: CASSLTGSNYGYTF
CDR3nt: TGTGCCAGTAGTTTGACAGGGTCCAACTATGGCTACACCTTC
abundance: -
j_gene: TRBJ1-2
v_gene: TRBV19
d_gene: TRBD1

CDR3aa: CASSPGTDTQYF
CDR3nt: TGTGCCAGCAGCCCAGGCACAGATACGCAGTATTTT
abundance: -
j_gene: TRBJ2-3
v_gene: TRBV9
d_gene: -

CDR3aa: CASSLYGSSNEKLFF
CDR3nt: TGTGCCAGCAGTTTATACGGGTCCTCGAATGAAAAACTGTTTTTT
abundance: -
j_gene: TRBJ1-4
v_gene: TRBV28
d_gene: -

CDR3aa: CASSLGRQYF
CDR3nt: TGTGCCAGCAGTTTAGGGAGGCAGTACTTC
abundance: -
j_gene: TRBJ2-7
v_gene: TRBV28
d_gene: -

CDR3aa: CASSTQGAGANVLTF
CDR3nt: TGTGCCAGTAGTACACAGGGGGCTGGGGCCAACGTCCTGACTTTC
abundance: -
j_gene: TRBJ2-6
v_gene: TRBV19
d_gene: TRBD1

CDR3aa: CASSYGLAGEQYF
CDR3nt: TGTGCCAGCAGCTACGGACTAGCGGGCGAGCAGTACTTC
abundance: -
j_gene: TRBJ2-7
v_gene: TRBV7-2
d_gene: TRBD2

CDR3aa: CASSTGLGGNTIYF
CDR3nt: TGCGCCAGCAGCACGGGACTAGGAGGAAACACCATATATTTT
abundance: -
j_gene: TRBJ1-3
v_gene: TRBV5-1
d_gene: -

CDR3aa: CASSSYREPKETQYF
CDR3nt: TGTGCCAGCAGTTCCTACAGGGAACCAAAAGAGACCCAGTACTTC
abundance: -
j_gene: TRBJ2-5
v_gene: TRBV6-2/TRBV6-3
d_gene: -

CDR3aa: CASRGQGAAEAFF
CDR3nt: TGTGCCAGCAGGGGACAGGGGGCTGCTGAAGCTTTCTTT
abundance: once
j_gene: TRBJ1-1
v_gene: TRBV12-3/TRBV12-4
d_gene: TRBD1

CDR3aa: CASKRGGTYNEQFF
CDR3nt: TGTGCCAGCAAGCGGGGGGGAACCTACAATGAGCAGTTCTTC
abundance: few
j_gene: TRBJ2-1
v_gene: TRBV6-6
d_gene: TRBD2

CDR3aa: CASSPGTAGVTGYTF
CDR3nt: TGTGCCAGCAGCCCAGGAACGGCGGGGGTGACTGGCTACACCTTC
abundance: -
j_gene: TRBJ1-2
v_gene: TRBV7-2
d_gene: -

CDR3aa: CASSRSLAGVSGELFF
CDR3nt: TGCGCCAGCAGCCGATCACTAGCGGGGGTTTCCGGGGAGCTGTTTTTT
abundance: -
j_gene: TRBJ2-2
v_gene: TRBV4-3
d_gene: TRBD2

CDR3aa: CASSPGGRSNQPQHF
CDR3nt: TGTGCCAGCAGTCCCGGGGGGCGTAGCAATCAGCCCCAGCATTTT
abundance: -
j_gene: TRBJ1-5
v_gene: TRBV28
d_gene: -

CDR3aa: CASSQSGIGEKLFF
CDR3nt: TGTGCCAGCAGCCAGTCAGGGATTGGTGAAAAACTGTTTTTT
abundance: -
j_gene: TRBJ1-4
v_gene: TRBV28
d_gene: -

CDR3aa: CASSFGLAGANEQYF
CDR3nt: TGTGCCAGCAGCTTCGGACTAGCGGGAGCCAACGAGCAGTACTTC
abundance: -
j_gene: TRBJ2-7
v_gene: TRBV5-6
d_gene: TRBD2

CDR3aa: CASRTGSSYEQYF
CDR3nt: TGTGCCAGTAGAACAGGGAGTTCCTACGAGCAGTACTTC
abundance: -
j_gene: TRBJ2-7
v_gene: TRBV19
d_gene: -

CDR3aa: CAWSLGTGRFEQYF
CDR3nt: TGTGCCTGGAGTTTGGGGACAGGGAGGTTCGAGCAGTACTTC
abundance: -
j_gene: TRBJ2-7
v_gene: TRBV30
d_gene: TRBD1

CDR3aa: CASQRQGNGNQPQHF
CDR3nt: TGTGCCAGTCAGCGACAGGGTAATGGCAATCAGCCCCAGCATTTT
abundance: -
j_gene: TRBJ1-5
v_gene: TRBV19
d_gene: TRBD1

CDR3aa: CASIRTGSGNNEQFF
CDR3nt: TGTGCCAGCATCCGAACAGGTAGCGGGAACAATGAGCAGTTCTTC
abundance: few
j_gene: TRBJ2-1
v_gene: TRBV6-6
d_gene: TRBD2

CDR3aa: CASSPRLPRGDEQFF
CDR3nt: TGTGCCAGCAGCCCACGACTCCCGCGGGGAGATGAGCAGTTCTTC
abundance: -
j_gene: TRBJ2-1
v_gene: TRBV5-6
d_gene: -

CDR3aa: CASSLAGVEGYEQYF
CDR3nt: TGTGCCAGCAGTTTGGCCGGGGTTGAGGGCTACGAGCAGTACTTC
abundance: -
j_gene: TRBJ2-7
v_gene: TRBV6-2/TRBV6-3
d_gene: -

CDR3aa: CASSQTGGTNYGYTF
CDR3nt: TGTGCCAGCAGCCAGACAGGGGGCACTAACTATGGCTACACCTTC
abundance: -
j_gene: TRBJ1-2
v_gene: TRBV6-5
d_gene: TRBD1

CDR3aa: CASSLSRQGIQSYEQYF
CDR3nt: TGTGCCAGCAGTTTATCTCGACAGGGCATTCAATCCTACGAGCAGTACTTC
abundance: once
j_gene: TRBJ2-7
v_gene: TRBV27
d_gene: TRBD1

CDR3aa: CASFLGSGNPYNEQFF
CDR3nt: TGTGCCAGCTTCCTAGGGAGCGGTAATCCCTACAATGAGCAGTTCTTC
abundance: -
j_gene: TRBJ2-1
v_gene: TRBV25-1
d_gene: -

CDR3aa: CASSYSNPVNTGELFF
CDR3nt: TGTGCCAGCAGTTACTCGAACCCAGTGAACACCGGGGAGCTGTTTTTT
abundance: -
j_gene: TRBJ2-2
v_gene: TRBV6-6
d_gene: -

CDR3aa: CASSILGQGMGGYTF
CDR3nt: TGTGCCAGTTCGATCCTCGGACAGGGGATGGGTGGCTACACCTTC
abundance: -
j_gene: TRBJ1-2
v_gene: TRBV19
d_gene: TRBD1

CDR3aa: CASSGTEYQPQHF
CDR3nt: TGTGCCAGCAGTGGGACAGAGTATCAGCCCCAGCATTTT
abundance: -
j_gene: TRBJ1-5
v_gene: TRBV25-1
d_gene: -

CDR3aa: CASSLPGQDYEQYF
CDR3nt: TGTGCCAGCAGCCTCCCTGGGCAGGACTACGAGCAGTACTTC
abundance: -
j_gene: TRBJ2-7
v_gene: TRBV3-1/TRBV3-2
d_gene: -

CDR3aa: CASSFGFSQVQPQHF
CDR3nt: TGTGCCAGCAGCTTCGGGTTTTCACAGGTTCAGCCCCAGCATTTT
abundance: -
j_gene: TRBJ1-5
v_gene: TRBV7-2
d_gene: -

CDR3aa: CASSFGTSGVDTQYF
CDR3nt: TGTGCCAGCAGCTTCGGGACTAGCGGCGTGGATACGCAGTATTTT
abundance: -
j_gene: TRBJ2-3
v_gene: TRBV5-6
d_gene: TRBD2

CDR3aa: CASSEGQEGNQPQHF
CDR3nt: TGTGCCAGCAGTGAGGGACAGGAGGGGAATCAGCCCCAGCATTTT
abundance: -
j_gene: TRBJ1-5
v_gene: TRBV6-4
d_gene: TRBD1

CDR3aa: CASSFGAKAFF
CDR3nt: TGTGCCAGCAGTTTTGGAGCGAAAGCTTTCTTT
abundance: -
j_gene: TRBJ1-1
v_gene: TRBV12-3/TRBV12-4
d_gene: -

CDR3aa: CASSLGVESGGGEAQYF
CDR3nt: TGTGCCAGCAGCTTAGGGGTTGAGTCAGGAGGGGGCGAGGCGCAGTATTTT
abundance: once
j_gene: TRBJ2-3
v_gene: TRBV7-2
d_gene: -

CDR3aa: CASSLVVNRGNSPLHF
CDR3nt: TGTGCCAGCAGCTTAGTGGTCAACAGGGGTAATTCACCCCTCCACTTT
abundance: -
j_gene: TRBJ1-6
v_gene: TRBV7-2
d_gene: TRBD1

CDR3aa: CASSPGQGAYEQYF
CDR3nt: TGCGCCAGCAGCCCGGGACAGGGCGCCTACGAGCAGTACTTC
abundance: -
j_gene: TRBJ2-7
v_gene: TRBV5-1
d_gene: TRBD1

CDR3aa: CASSLRRFSGANVLTF
CDR3nt: TGTGCCAGCAGCTTAAGGAGGTTCTCTGGGGCCAACGTCCTGACTTTC
abundance: once
j_gene: TRBJ2-6
v_gene: TRBV11-2
d_gene: -

CDR3aa: CASSRGTSRTQYF
CDR3nt: TGTGCCAGCAGCCGGGGGACTAGCCGGACGCAGTATTTT
abundance: -
j_gene: TRBJ2-3
v_gene: TRBV3-1/TRBV3-2
d_gene: TRBD2

CDR3aa: CATRTGGYGYTF
CDR3nt: TGTGCCACCCGGACAGGGGGCTATGGCTACACCTTC
abundance: -
j_gene: TRBJ1-2
v_gene: TRBV19
d_gene: TRBD1

CDR3aa: CASSQAPDTGELFF
CDR3nt: TGTGCCAGCAGTCAGGCCCCCGACACCGGGGAGCTGTTTTTT
abundance: -
j_gene: TRBJ2-2
v_gene: TRBV27
d_gene: -

CDR3aa: CASSPLPGEYSNHPQHF
CDR3nt: TGTGCCAGCTCACCACTACCAGGGGAATATAGCAATCATCCCCAGCATTTT
abundance: -
j_gene: TRBJ1-5
v_gene: TRBV18
d_gene: -

CDR3aa: CASSDRGNGYTF
CDR3nt: TGTGCCAGCAGTGACCGAGGGAATGGCTACACCTTC
abundance: -
j_gene: TRBJ1-2
v_gene: TRBV6-4
d_gene: -

CDR3aa: CASSLRGGTEAFF
CDR3nt: TGTGCCAGCAGCTTAAGGGGGGGCACTGAAGCTTTCTTT
abundance: -
j_gene: TRBJ1-1
v_gene: TRBV7-8
d_gene: -

CDR3aa: CASSLIGGGTDTQYF
CDR3nt: TGTGCCAGCAGCTTAATAGGCGGGGGCACAGATACGCAGTATTTT
abundance: -
j_gene: TRBJ2-3
v_gene: TRBV11-2
d_gene: -

CDR3aa: CASSKGGARGVRSTGELFF
CDR3nt: TGTGCCAGCAGCAAAGGTGGAGCCAGGGGTGTCCGTAGCACCGGGGAGCTGTTTTTT
abundance: few
j_gene: TRBJ2-2
v_gene: TRBV21-1
d_gene: -

CDR3aa: CASLSWSSYEQYF
CDR3nt: TGTGCCAGCCTTAGCTGGAGCTCCTACGAGCAGTACTTC
abundance: -
j_gene: TRBJ2-7
v_gene: TRBV6-6
d_gene: -

CDR3aa: CASSLEWGSGGYNEQFF
CDR3nt: TGTGCCAGCAGCCTAGAATGGGGTAGCGGAGGCTACAATGAGCAGTTCTTC
abundance: -
j_gene: TRBJ2-1
v_gene: TRBV28
d_gene: -

CDR3aa: CASSLAPPGTGTYYEQYF
CDR3nt: TGTGCCAGCAGTTTAGCCCCTCCGGGTACAGGGACATACTACGAGCAGTACTTC
abundance: once
j_gene: TRBJ2-7
v_gene: TRBV27
d_gene: -

CDR3aa: CASSIAGTGNYEQYF
CDR3nt: TGTGCCAGTAGTATCGCCGGGACAGGGAACTACGAGCAGTACTTC
abundance: -
j_gene: TRBJ2-7
v_gene: TRBV19
d_gene: TRBD1